This T cell receptor (beta chain) originates from a study of cytomegalovirus exposure and HLA in healthy donors. Study observations and caveats: According to the study, roughly 160 TCR beta chains were cytomegalovirus-associated. An analysis was carried out later, and it reportedly showed fewer N-insertions in an Asian-associated ancestry cluster than the approximately 680-donor mean. Among CMV-associated TCR beta chains, most appeared HLA-restricted in a later analysis.

The PCR was carried out with 60 Vbeta primers and 13 Jbeta primers. Measured with immunoSEQ multiplex PCR; TCRdb has only the in-frame clones, and not every one. Seen here are about 160,000 clones, roughly 80% observed once, and the top ten hold approximately 1.2%. CDR1 and CDR2 (germline): LNHDA, SQIVND (reference sequence). The CDR3 extends over 14 amino acids. V dropped 4 bases and J dropped 7; count of bases not matched to a gene: 8. This clone has just a few counts. Its antigen is still unknown. Every donor was a healthy person donating bone marrow. The receptor comes from a man in his fifties in good health and CMV-seropositive. Sample: PBMCs. The chain combines TRBV19 with TRBJ2-3; 7 bases align to TRBD1. CDR3 sequence: CASSTRQGRNTQYF. CDR3 nucleotides: TGTGCCAGTAGTACAAGACAGGGCAGGAATACGCAGTATTTT.